The sequence of this T cell receptor (beta chain) was determined in a study of blood T cell repertoires in COVID-19. Study information: Italy, Spain and the United States were the sources of the convalescent and acute COVID-19 samples. PBMCs, B-cell-depleted T cells, or T cells were the source of the cDNA or gDNA that made up the material.

CDR1 SGHRS and CDR2 YFSETQ come from the germline V gene. The junction had 1 base not matched to a gene; V was cut back by 0 bases and J by 4 bases. The CDR3 extends over 14 amino acids. Clones were sequenced by immunoSEQ multiplex PCR, and TCRdb holds only the in-frame ones, with some missing. The sample gives 55,000 to 70,000 clones, around 87% of which show up once; approximately 11% is in the top ten. This rearrangement joins TRBV5-1 to TRBJ2-7; 10 positions match TRBD1. The TCR comes from a woman between 18 and 30 years old with acute or convalescent COVID-19. Material for sequencing was peripheral blood. In nucleotides, the CDR3 is TGCGCCAGCAGCTTGGGACAGGGGGCGTACGAGCAGTACTTC. It translates to CASSLGQGAYEQYF.